The source of this TCR beta chain is a study of tumor-infiltrating lymphocytes in primary liver carcinoma. Study overall: Patients' primary liver carcinoma was surgically resected. Lesions, classed as T1-T3 N0M0, spanned roughly 4.2 to 11 cm across.

The CDR3 contains 18 residues. Germline V gene lookup returns CDR1 MNHNY and CDR2 SVGAGI (reference sequence). V shed 2 bases, J shed 2 bases, and the junction held 15 bases outside the gene matches. As for this clonotype: No antigen is known for it. Just one base apart from a much larger clone, this may be a read error.

RNA was extracted from whole blood without cell sorting, alongside germline DNA. TCR beta cDNA came from roughly 0.45 ug total RNA, primed with a constant-region primer. Three nested multiplex PCR rounds of slightly modified ARM-PCR generated TCR beta libraries. TRBV1-TRBV30 forward and Cbeta reverse primers drove the first two roughly 10-cycle rounds. MiXCR, run by TCRdb on the multiplex PCR reads, gives a single entry per CDR3 protein. The profile shows fewer than 350,000 distinct CDR3 sequences, roughly two thirds of them singletons. Study-wide findings and caveats: Less overlap was seen in tumor-adjacent and tumor-blood pairs than in tumor region pairs. Tumor tissue displayed a significantly greater top-250-clone fraction than blood (p = 0.039).

The V gene is TRBV6-6, the J gene TRBJ2-7, with 7 bases aligning to TRBD2. The TCR comes from a man aged 40-55 years with primary liver carcinoma and hepatitis B virus infection. The sequenced sample consisted of peripheral blood. CDR3 region: CASSYLGTNGRKAYEQYF. The DNA of the CDR3 is TGTGCCAGCAGTTACCTCGGGACTAACGGGAGAAAGGCCTACGAGCAGTACTTC.